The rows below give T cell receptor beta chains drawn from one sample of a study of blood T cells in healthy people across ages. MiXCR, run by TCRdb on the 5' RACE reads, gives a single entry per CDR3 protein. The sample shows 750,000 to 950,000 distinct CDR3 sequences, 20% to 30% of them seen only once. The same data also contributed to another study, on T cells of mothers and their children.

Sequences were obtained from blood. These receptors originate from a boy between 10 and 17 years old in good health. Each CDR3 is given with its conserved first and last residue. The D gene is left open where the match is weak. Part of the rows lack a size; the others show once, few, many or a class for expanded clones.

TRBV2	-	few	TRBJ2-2	TGTGCCAGCAGTGTTCGGCAGCTGAATACCGGGGAGCTGTTTTTT	CASSVRQLNTGELFF
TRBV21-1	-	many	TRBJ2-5	TGTGCCAGCAGCAAGACTAGCGGGGGGGCCGGAGAGACCCAGTACTTC	CASSKTSGGAGETQYF
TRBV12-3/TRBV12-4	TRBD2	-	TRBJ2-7	TGTGCCAGCTCCCGACTAGCGGGGACAACCTACGAGCAGTACTTC	CASSRLAGTTYEQYF
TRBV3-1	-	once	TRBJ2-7	TGTGCCAGCAGCCAAGATCCGAAGGGAAATGGCTACGAGCAGTACTTC	CASSQDPKGNGYEQYF
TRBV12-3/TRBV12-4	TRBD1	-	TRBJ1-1	TGTGCCAGCACCCTTGGACAGGGCGGAGCTTTCTTT	CASTLGQGGAFF
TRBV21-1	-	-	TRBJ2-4	TGTGCCAGCAGCCCGCAACGCGTAGAAGCCAAAAACATTCAGTACTTC	CASSPQRVEAKNIQYF
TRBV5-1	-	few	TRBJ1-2	TGCGCCAGCAGCCCAGGACAGCTGGATAACTATGGCTACACCTTC	CASSPGQLDNYGYTF
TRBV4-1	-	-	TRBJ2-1	TGCGCCAGCAGAGCCAATTATCTACGGAGCTCCTACAATGAGCAGTTCTTC	CASRANYLRSSYNEQFF
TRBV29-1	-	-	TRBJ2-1	TGCAGCGCTTCGATAGGGACCGGCTCCTACAATGAGCAGTTCTTC	CSASIGTGSYNEQFF
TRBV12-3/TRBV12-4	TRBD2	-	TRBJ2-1	TGTGCCAGCAGTTTAGCGCGGGGGTGGTATGAGCAGTTCTTC	CASSLARGWYEQFF
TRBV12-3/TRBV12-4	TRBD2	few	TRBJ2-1	TGTGCCAGCAGTATTGGACTAGCGGGGACGTCAGAGCAGTTCTTC	CASSIGLAGTSEQFF
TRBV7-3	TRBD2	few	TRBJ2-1	TGTGCCAGCAGCTTAACTCCTAGCGGCAATGAGCAGTTCTTC	CASSLTPSGNEQFF
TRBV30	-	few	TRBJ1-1	TGTGCCTGGAGTATAGTTTTACGGAGCACTGAAGCTTTCTTT	CAWSIVLRSTEAFF
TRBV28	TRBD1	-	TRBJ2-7	TGTGCCAGCATGATCCCCGGGACAGGGGCCCACGAGCAGTACTTC	CASMIPGTGAHEQYF